This entry lists 21 T cell receptor beta chains sequenced from one sample in a study of cytomegalovirus exposure and HLA in healthy donors. Researchers ran the PCR with 60 Vbeta and 13 Jbeta primers. The method was immunoSEQ multiplex PCR; TCRdb's version includes in-frame clones alone and lacks a portion of them. This table has around 93,000 clones, 55% to 70% appearing once. The sequenced material came from PBMCs. The source of these receptors is a boy younger than 18 in good health and CMV-seropositive.

This chain links TRBV6-1 with TRBJ2-7; TRBD1 matches at 7 bases. V was pared by 4 bases and J by 6 bases, with 6 bases of the junction left unmatched. CDR3 length equals 13 residues. Per germline, CDR1 MNHNS and CDR2 SASEGT. The CDR3 DNA follows: TGTGCCAGCAGTGTTGACAGGGCCGGCGAGCAGTACTTC. Protein: CASSVDRAGEQYF.

The V call is TRBV5-6, the J call TRBJ2-1; D perhaps matches TRBD2 (6 bases). Trimming pared 4 bases from V and 5 bases from J, leaving 19 bases between. CDR1 and CDR2 (germline): SGHDT, YYEEEE. The CDR3 extends over 16 amino acids. The CDR3 nucleotides are TGTGCCAGCAGCATCGGGCCACTAGCTTCCCACAATGAGCAGTTCTTC. This translates into CASSIGPLASHNEQFF. Full variable domain (remainder filled in from reference TRBV5-6 and TRBJ2-1): DAGVTQSPTHLIKTRGQQVTLRCSPKSGHDTVSWYQQALGQGPQFIFQYYEEEERQRGNFPDRFSGHQFPNYSSELNVNALLLGDSALYLCASSIGPLASHNEQFFGPGTRLTVL.

This clone has just a few counts. The gene calls are TRBV7-2 and TRBJ2-7; a possible D gene is TRBD1 (5 bases). Per the germline V gene, CDR1 is SGHTA and CDR2 is FQGNSA. The V end was cut by 2 bases, the J end by 3 bases, with 14 bases between. The CDR3 is made up of 15 amino acids. The CDR3 spells CASSLRQGRIYEQYF. CDR3 nucleotides: TGTGCCAGCAGCTTAAGGCAGGGTCGTATCTACGAGCAGTACTTC.

The chain couples TRBV5-4 to TRBJ1-5; D not certain. This CDR3 region has 13 residues. The germline V and J ends were trimmed by 4 bases and 5 bases, with 10 bases remaining between them. Germline V CDR1 and CDR2: SGHNT, YYREEE (reference sequence). The CDR3 coding sequence is TGTGCCAGCAGCCCAGGAATGGATCAGCCCCAGCATTTT. Amino acids: CASSPGMDQPQHF.

The V call is TRBV27, the J call TRBJ2-7; weak D call: TRBD1 (7 bases). V lost 6 bases and J 4 bases, leaving 19 bases between the germline ends. The CDR3 contains 15 residues. Per the germline V gene, CDR1 is MNHEY and CDR2 is SMNVEV (reference sequence). The CDR3 loop is CASSPRGAGGYEQYF. CDR3 DNA: TGTGCCAGCAGCCCCAGGGGGGCAGGGGGATACGAGCAGTACTTC.

The V gene is TRBV6-5, the J gene TRBJ1-2; 8 bases are shared with TRBD1. Germline V gene sequence: CDR1 MNHEY, CDR2 SVGAGI. V dropped 6 bases and J dropped 5; count of bases not matched to a gene: 5. This CDR3 has 13 amino acids. This CDR3 is CASRRQGNYGYTF. The DNA of the CDR3 is TGTGCCAGCAGACGACAGGGGAATTATGGCTACACCTTC.

This chain uses TRBV7-9 with TRBJ1-6; tentatively, D is TRBD1 (6 bases). Germline-derived CDR1 and CDR2 are SEHNR and FQNEAQ (reference sequence). The length of the CDR3 is 14 residues. V lost 5 bases and J lost 7, with 12 bases in between. The CDR3 reads CASSPGGRNSPLHF. CDR3 bases: TGTGCCAGCAGCCCGGGGGGCAGGAATTCACCCCTCCACTTT.

The chain recombines TRBV5-6 with TRBJ2-7; unclear D gene. Trimming cost V 4 bases and J 0 bases, with 14 bases left between them. The CDR3 is 15 amino acids. Per the germline V gene, CDR1 is SGHDT and CDR2 is YYEEEE. The CDR3 DNA reads as TGTGCCAGCAGCCTAAGCGCTAGGAGCTCCTACGAGCAGTACTTC. Amino acids: CASSLSARSSYEQYF. The full variable domain, its missing parts supplied by reference TRBV5-6 and TRBJ2-7, is DAGVTQSPTHLIKTRGQQVTLRCSPKSGHDTVSWYQQALGQGPQFIFQYYEEEERQRGNFPDRFSGHQFPNYSSELNVNALLLGDSALYLCASSLSARSSYEQYFGPGTRLTVT.

In this sample, this clone turned up a few times. The gene calls are TRBV29-1 and TRBJ1-5; 7 bases agree with TRBD1. The J segment lost 2 bases and the V segment lost 7 bases, leaving 5 bases of the junction unmatched. The CDR3 is made up of 13 amino acids. Germline V gene data show CDR1 as SQVTM and CDR2 as ANQGSEA. CDR3 bases: TGCAGCGCCGCCGGGACAGGCAATCAGCCCCAGCATTTT. Amino acids: CSAAGTGNQPQHF.

This clone occurred once. The gene calls are TRBV2 and TRBJ1-1; 7 bases align to TRBD1. Germline V CDR1 and CDR2: SNHLY, FYNNEI. V lost 10 bases to trimming and J lost 2 bases; unmatched junction nucleotides: 7. The CDR3 has 13 residues. CDR3 sequence: CATETGVNTEAFF. Here the CDR3 DNA reads TGTGCCACCGAAACAGGGGTTAACACTGAAGCTTTCTTT.

CDR3: CASSDPGTGNTEAFF. The CDR3 bases are TGTGCCAGCAGTGATCCCGGGACAGGGAACACTGAAGCTTTCTTT. The chain links TRBV25-1 to TRBJ1-1; TRBD1 matches at 8 bases. The V gene's germline CDR1 is MGHDK and CDR2 SYGVNS. The CDR3 consists of 15 residues. Germline trimming cut 3 bases from V and 1 base from J; bases unmatched to any gene: 4.

The chain has TRBV19 and TRBJ1-5; D unresolved. The CDR3 contains 13 residues. CDR1 is LNHDA and CDR2 is SQIVND in the germline V gene (reference sequence). Trimming pared 6 bases from V and 6 bases from J, leaving 12 bases between. CDR3 in DNA: TGTGCCAGTAGCCCGACTGGAGGTCAGCCCCAGCATTTT. Translation gives CASSPTGGQPQHF.

The chain carries TRBV5-1 and TRBJ1-3, with 7 positions matching TRBD1. Germline V CDR1 and CDR2: SGHRS, YFSETQ. The trim removed 3 bases at V and 2 bases at J, leaving 5 bases unmatched. The CDR3 has 15 amino acids. This chain's CDR3 is CASSSFGTAGNTIYF. The CDR3 bases are TGCGCCAGCAGCTCGTTCGGGACAGCTGGAAACACCATATATTTT.

The genes are TRBV5-1 and TRBJ2-1; tentative D call: TRBD2 (5 bases). The CDR3 length is 14 residues. V was pared by 4 bases and J by 8 bases, with 16 bases between. CDR1 and CDR2 from the germline V gene are SGHRS and YFSETQ. Written as DNA, the CDR3 is TGCGCCAGCAGCCCGATTCGGGGTTTGGATGAGCAGTTCTTC. The encoded protein is CASSPIRGLDEQFF.

The table lists this clone with a count of one. The chain links TRBV6-6 to TRBJ2-7; D is undetermined. The CDR3 has 13 amino acids. Germline V gives CDR1 MNHNY, CDR2 SVGAGI (reference sequence). Trimming removed 4 bases from V and 7 bases from J, with 14 bases in between. CDR3 sequence (DNA): TGTGCCAGCAGTTTCTCGACTCGAGAGGAGCAGTACTTC. Its translation: CASSFSTREEQYF.

This chain links TRBV19 with TRBJ2-1, with D uncertain. Germline CDR1 reads LNHDA; CDR2 reads SQIVND (reference sequence). This CDR3 has 13 residues. V dropped 4 bases and J dropped 8 bases, with 12 bases sitting between them. The CDR3 loop is CASSKQLDHEQFF. The CDR3 DNA reads as TGTGCCAGTAGTAAGCAGCTAGACCATGAGCAGTTCTTC.

This sequence joins TRBV5-4 and TRBJ1-2, with D uncertain. Germline CDR1 is SGHNT and CDR2 is YYREEE (reference sequence). V lost 3 bases and J 4 bases, leaving 16 bases between the germline ends. The CDR3 is 15 residues long. The CDR3 sequence: CASSSGGRSGYGYTF. CDR3 nucleotide sequence: TGTGCCAGCAGCTCGGGAGGACGGAGTGGCTATGGCTACACCTTC.

The V and J genes are TRBV7-2 and TRBJ2-7; 8 bases agree with TRBD1. Germline CDR1 is SGHTA and CDR2 is FQGNSA. CDR3 length: 15 residues. The J segment lost 2 bases and the V segment lost 2 bases, leaving 5 bases of the junction unmatched. The CDR3 region is CASSLYTGGTYEQYF. DNA of the CDR3: TGTGCCAGCAGCTTATATACAGGGGGAACCTACGAGCAGTACTTC.

This chain links TRBV12-5 with TRBJ2-5; D is possibly TRBD2 (5 bases). V was pared by 0 bases and J by 5 bases, with 7 bases between. Germline V gene data show CDR1 as LGHNT and CDR2 as FRNRAP. This CDR3 has 13 residues. In nucleotides, the CDR3 is TGTGCTAGTGGTTTGGTTCCGGGGGAGACCCAGTACTTC. Translating gives CASGLVPGETQYF.

A single count supports this clone. The chain has TRBV19 and TRBJ1-4; 8 bases align to TRBD1. Germline trimming cut 6 bases from V and 8 bases from J; bases unmatched to any gene: 8. Germline loops: CDR1 LNHDA, CDR2 SQIVND (reference sequence). The CDR3 is 14 residues long. The CDR3 sequence is CASRSTGAPEKLFF. CDR3 in DNA: TGTGCCAGTAGGTCGACAGGGGCTCCCGAAAAACTGTTTTTT.

V is TRBV5-6 and J is TRBJ2-6; no firm D call. Germline lookup yields CDR1 SGHDT and CDR2 YYEEEE. CDR3 length: 16 amino acids. Trimming shortened V by 1 base and J by 0 bases, and 8 bases separated the two germline ends. The DNA for the CDR3 is TGTGCCAGCAGCTTGATTAGGAGCTCTGGGGCCAACGTCCTGACTTTC. Protein: CASSLIRSSGANVLTF.